What follows are 2 T cell receptor beta chains derived from one specimen sequenced in a study of beta chain features in type 1 diabetes. Since all of the isolated RNA was reverse transcribed, expressed TCRB transcripts were what got sequenced. Sequenced by immunoSEQ multiplex PCR; TCRdb stores in-frame clones only, minus some. This table has roughly 370,000 clones, over 11% appearing once. Material for sequencing was naive CD4+ T cells from blood. All receptors come from a young man in good health.

This clone came up a few times. The gene calls are TRBV30 and TRBJ1-5, with a tentative D call TRBD1 (6 bases). The V and J ends lost 0 bases and 5 bases respectively, with 14 bases between them. Per the germline V gene, CDR1 is GTSNPN and CDR2 is SVGIG (reference sequence). The CDR3 consists of 15 residues. The CDR3 reads CAWSVQGDTYQPQHF. CDR3 sequence (DNA): TGTGCCTGGAGTGTACAGGGCGACACTTATCAGCCCCAGCATTTT.

The chain employs TRBV29-1 and TRBJ2-5; maybe TRBD1 (5 bases). The CDR3 contains 11 residues. In germline, CDR1 is SQVTM, CDR2 ANQGSEA. V was trimmed by 8 bases and J by 2 bases, leaving 9 bases between them. The CDR3 is CSKTVQETQYF. CDR3 DNA: TGCAGCAAGACAGTTCAAGAGACCCAGTACTTC.